These T cell receptor beta chains were read from a single sample in a study of T cells in Graves' hyperthyroidism and ophthalmopathy. TCRdb ran MiXCR on the multiplex PCR reads and lists one entry per CDR3 protein. This sample yields about 740,000 distinct CDR3 sequences, of which approximately 14% are seen a single time; roughly 10% belongs to the top ten. The sample comprised blood. The receptors originated from a woman aged 18-30 years with Graves' hyperthyroidism. The CDR3 runs from the conserved cysteine through the conserved F or W. Each record gives: V gene, J gene, D gene, clone size, CDR3 DNA, CDR3 protein. The D gene is left open where the match is weak. Part of the rows lack a size; the others show once, few, many or a class for expanded clones.

TRBV6-2/TRBV6-3	TRBJ2-7	TRBD2	many	TGTGCCAGCAGTTACTCGGGACTAGCGGGAGGGCTACTCTTCTACGAGCAGTACTTC	CASSYSGLAGGLLFYEQYF
TRBV6-1	TRBJ2-3	-	-	TGTGCCAGCAGTGGTGACAGAACAGATACGCAGTATTTT	CASSGDRTDTQYF
TRBV7-2	TRBJ2-3	-	-	TGTGCCAGCACCCGGGGCCCGACTCAAACAGATACGCAGTATTTT	CASTRGPTQTDTQYF
TRBV6-1	TRBJ2-7	TRBD1	many	TGTGCCAGCAGTTCGACGGGACAGGGTGTCCACGAGCAGTACTTC	CASSSTGQGVHEQYF
TRBV7-9	TRBJ2-7	-	many	TGTGCCAGCAGCCAATCTAGGGTCACCTCTAACGAGCAGTACTTC	CASSQSRVTSNEQYF
TRBV19	TRBJ1-5	TRBD1	-	TGTGCCAGTAGTTGGGACAGTTTTAGCAATCAGCCCCAGCATTTT	CASSWDSFSNQPQHF
TRBV24-1	TRBJ2-1	TRBD2	many	TGTGCCACCAGTGCTAGCGGGTCTACGTACAATGAGCAGTTCTTC	CATSASGSTYNEQFF
TRBV7-9	TRBJ2-1	TRBD2	-	TGTGCCAGCAGCCAAACCAGCGGGAGATTCGATGAGCAGTTCTTC	CASSQTSGRFDEQFF
TRBV7-9	TRBJ1-1	-	-	TGTGCCAGCAGCTTAGATAGACCAGAGGCTTTCTTT	CASSLDRPEAFF
TRBV29-1	TRBJ2-3	-	many	TGCAGCGTTGGCCCACTGTTACGCACAGATACGCAGTATTTT	CSVGPLLRTDTQYF
TRBV5-5	TRBJ2-5	-	-	TGTGCCAGCAGCTTAAGGGTTAGCGGAGAGACCCAGTACTTC	CASSLRVSGETQYF
TRBV10-2	TRBJ2-7	TRBD2	many	TGCGCCAGCAGTGACGTGGGCAGGGGGACTAGCGGGACCTACGAGCAGTACTTC	CASSDVGRGTSGTYEQYF
TRBV20-1	TRBJ1-1	-	many	TGCAGTGCTAGTTTCCCTGAAGCTTTCTTT	CSASFPEAFF
TRBV27	TRBJ2-4	-	-	TGTGCCAGCAGTTCCGGACGGGTCGCCAAAAACATTCAGTACTTC	CASSSGRVAKNIQYF
TRBV7-9	TRBJ2-1	-	-	TGTGCCAGCAGGTCAGGGGGGTTCGCGTACGACAATGAGCAGTTCTTC	CASRSGGFAYDNEQFF
TRBV12-3/TRBV12-4	TRBJ1-5	TRBD1	many	TGTGCCAGCAGTTTTAGGTTTGGACAGGGGTATAGCAATCAGCCCCAGCATTTT	CASSFRFGQGYSNQPQHF
TRBV27	TRBJ2-7	-	-	TGTGCCAGCAGTTACGGCAGAAACTACGAGCAGTACTTC	CASSYGRNYEQYF
TRBV10-3	TRBJ1-1	-	few	TGTGCCATCAGCGATACTGGACAGATGAACACTGAAGCTTTCTTT	CAISDTGQMNTEAFF
TRBV11-3	TRBJ2-1	-	many	TGTGCCAGCAGCCCCGCGGGCCGTCACAATGAGCAGTTCTTC	CASSPAGRHNEQFF
TRBV30	TRBJ2-2	-	few	TGTGCCTGGAGTCAGGGCAGCTACACCGGGGAGCTGTTTTTT	CAWSQGSYTGELFF
TRBV9	TRBJ2-1	TRBD2	-	TGTGCCAGCAGCGTAGCTTCTAGCGGTCCCTACGAGCAGTTCTTC	CASSVASSGPYEQFF
TRBV9	TRBJ1-1	TRBD1	few	TGTGCCAGCAGCCACGGAGGGACAGGTATGAACACTGAAGCTTTCTTT	CASSHGGTGMNTEAFF
TRBV20-1	TRBJ1-2	-	-	TGCAGTGAAGGTCGGACGGGTGCTAACTATGGCTACACCTTC	CSEGRTGANYGYTF
TRBV18	TRBJ2-5	-	-	TGTGCCAGCTCACCACTATCGGGCCGAGGGGAGACCCAGTACTTC	CASSPLSGRGETQYF
TRBV19	TRBJ1-1	TRBD1	many	TGTGCCAGTAGTATCCCCGGACAGGGAAGGACTGAAGCTTTCTTT	CASSIPGQGRTEAFF
TRBV20-1	TRBJ2-1	TRBD2	-	TGCAGTGCTAGAGGCTTAGCGGGAGCCCACAATGAGCAGTTCTTC	CSARGLAGAHNEQFF
TRBV10-3	TRBJ2-1	TRBD1	many	TGTGCCATCAGTGAGGACAGGGGAAATAAATTGTGGTACAATGAGCAGTTCTTC	CAISEDRGNKLWYNEQFF
TRBV24-1	TRBJ2-4	-	few	TGTGCCACCAGTGGGGGAGGGGGAAGCTCCATTCAGTACTTC	CATSGGGGSSIQYF
TRBV28	TRBJ2-3	-	few	TGTGCCAGCAGTGCCCACCAGGTCCTGGCAGATACGCAGTATTTT	CASSAHQVLADTQYF
TRBV7-2	TRBJ2-4	-	many	TGTGCCAGCAGCTTGACAGGATTAGCCAAAAACATTCAGTACTTC	CASSLTGLAKNIQYF
TRBV28	TRBJ2-7	TRBD2	-	TGTGCCAGCAGTACAAAGACTAGCGGGAGATGGGGCTACGAGCAGTACTTC	CASSTKTSGRWGYEQYF